These 10 T cell receptor beta chains came from one sample sequenced in a study of T-cell memory formation after mild COVID-19. One entry per CDR3 protein results from TCRdb running MiXCR on the 5' RACE reads. The data hold hundreds of thousands of distinct CDR3 sequences, with about 16% observed a single time. The sample taken for sequencing was PBMCs or a T cell subset sorted from them (not recorded which). Receptors were obtained from an adult woman who had mild COVID-19 (a few samples of this study predate the infection). Cell type and time point are not known.

The rearrangement links TRBV5-1 to TRBJ2-1; 13 bases map to TRBD2. V dropped 3 bases and J dropped 0; count of bases not matched to a gene: 3. This CDR3 is 17 amino acids long. Germline CDR1 is SGHRS and CDR2 is YFSETQ. CDR3: CASSSTSGGASYNEQFF. The CDR3 DNA reads as TGCGCCAGCAGCTCTACTAGCGGGGGGGCCTCCTACAATGAGCAGTTCTTC.

The chain is built from TRBV4-2 and TRBJ2-6, with unresolved D. Per germline, CDR1 LGHNA and CDR2 YNFKEQ. The CDR3 consists of 12 residues. V was clipped by 10 bases and J by 9 bases, with 13 bases between them. The CDR3 bases are TGTGCCACGGAGAACGGTTACAACGTCCTGACTTTC. Residues: CATENGYNVLTF.

V and J are TRBV5-1 and TRBJ2-2; D is undetermined. Germline V gene lookup returns CDR1 SGHRS and CDR2 YFSETQ. The CDR3 runs to 15 residues. Trimming took 2 bases from V and 4 from J, leaving 12 bases between them. The DNA for the CDR3 is TGCGCCAGCAGCTTTCGTCCCCCGGTCACCGGGGAGCTGTTTTTT. Amino acid sequence: CASSFRPPVTGELFF.

This clonotype has more than one count but fewer than ten. The chain combines TRBV12-3 or TRBV12-4 with TRBJ1-2; D gene unclear. V lost 2 bases to trimming and J lost 1 base, with 8 bases between them. CDR3 length: 14 amino acids. This CDR3 reads CASSLRTFNYGYTF. CDR3 coding DNA: TGTGCCAGCAGTTTACGGACCTTTAACTATGGCTACACCTTC.

V gene TRBV2 combines with J gene TRBJ1-1; perhaps TRBD1 as D (6 bases). The CDR3 has 13 amino acids. Germline V gene lookup returns CDR1 SNHLY and CDR2 FYNNEI. V was clipped by 5 bases and J by 7 bases, with 14 bases between them. This chain's CDR3 is CASSSDSPFEAFF. The CDR3, as DNA: TGTGCCAGCAGTTCGGACAGTCCCTTTGAAGCTTTCTTT.

The table lists this clonotype with a few counts. The chain joins TRBV7-2 to TRBJ2-3, with 7 bases that match TRBD1. Trimming took 5 bases from V and 1 from J; bases not matched to a gene: 6. Germline assignment: CDR1 SGHTA and CDR2 FQGNSA. This CDR3 has 15 amino acids. CDR3 sequence: CASSRGQLGTDTQYF. CDR3 coding DNA: TGTGCCAGCAGCCGGGGACAGCTCGGCACAGATACGCAGTATTTT.

This clonotype has a count of ten or more. This chain uses TRBV29-1 with TRBJ1-2; 9 nucleotides align to TRBD1. Germline V gene data show CDR1 as SQVTM and CDR2 as ANQGSEA. CDR3 length: 13 residues. V trimming: 4 bases; J trimming: 2 bases; junction bases outside the gene matches: 2. For the CDR3, the DNA is TGCAGCGTTGGAGGGACAGGGAACTATGGCTACACCTTC. It is translated as CSVGGTGNYGYTF.

The CDR3 sequence is CASSLLGGADTQYF. As DNA, the CDR3 is TGTGCCAGCAGTTTATTGGGGGGGGCAGATACGCAGTATTTT. The V call is TRBV12-3 or TRBV12-4, the J call TRBJ2-3; TRBD2 matches at 7 bases. The CDR3 totals 14 residues. With V trimmed by 2 bases and J by 4 bases, 3 bases remained unmatched.

J is TRBJ1-1 and V is TRBV2; D uncertain. With 3 bases removed from V and 8 bases from J, the gap between germline ends came to 7 bases. The CDR3 consists of 11 residues. The germline gives CDR1 SNHLY, CDR2 FYNNEI. The CDR3 sequence: CASSEGGEAFF. For the CDR3, the DNA is TGTGCCAGCAGTGAGGGAGGCGAAGCTTTCTTT.

This CDR3 is CSARDGFGFEQYF. The DNA of the CDR3 is TGCAGTGCTAGAGATGGTTTCGGCTTCGAGCAGTACTTC. The rearrangement links TRBV20-1 to TRBJ2-7; D not certain. The V end lost 0 bases, the J end lost 6 bases, and 12 bases lay between the germline ends. CDR1 is DFQATT and CDR2 is SNEGSKA in the germline V gene (reference sequence). This CDR3 spans 13 amino acids.